The 3 T cell receptor beta chains reported below all come from one sample, sequenced in a study of cytomegalovirus exposure and HLA in healthy donors. The PCR was carried out with 60 Vbeta primers and 13 Jbeta primers. Method: immunoSEQ multiplex PCR; TCRdb's copy keeps in-frame clones and lacks some. The sample lists 100,000 to 150,000 clones, roughly 78% occurring once. Sequences were obtained from PBMCs. Receptors originate from a man aged 25-45 years in good health and CMV-seropositive.

V gene TRBV5-1 combines with J gene TRBJ2-1; TRBD1 is a possible D gene (5 bases). This CDR3 spans 14 amino acids. The germline gives CDR1 SGHRS, CDR2 YFSETQ. V lost 6 bases and J 5 bases, leaving 15 bases between the germline ends. The CDR3 loop reads CASNAMLGDNEQFF. The CDR3 DNA follows: TGCGCCAGCAATGCGATGCTAGGGGACAATGAGCAGTTCTTC.

The rearrangement uses TRBV5-1 and TRBJ2-1, with 12 bases fitting TRBD1. CDR1 is SGHRS, CDR2 YFSETQ, per germline. The CDR3 loop spans 15 amino acids. The V and J ends lost 5 bases and 9 bases, in that order; junction bases with no gene match: 9. CDR3 sequence (DNA): TGCGCCAGCAGTTCGGGACAGGGGGCGCGAAGTGAGCAGTTCTTC. This codes for CASSSGQGARSEQFF. Together with reference TRBV5-1 and TRBJ2-1, the CDR3 gives the full variable domain: KAGVTQTPRYLIKTRGQQVTLSCSPISGHRSVSWYQQTPGQGLQFLFEYFSETQRNKGNFPGRFSGRQFSNSRSEMNVSTLELGDSALYLCASSSGQGARSEQFFGPGTRLTVL.

The rearrangement joins TRBV9 to TRBJ2-7, with D possibly TRBD2 on 5 matching bases. The germline V gene has CDR1 SGDLS and CDR2 YYNGEE. This CDR3 has 13 residues. With 4 bases removed from V and 3 bases from J, the gap between germline ends came to 11 bases. The CDR3 DNA is TGTGCCAGCAGCCCCCGGGGAGACTACGAGCAGTACTTC. Translating it yields CASSPRGDYEQYF.